The 13 T cell receptor beta chains presented below share a single source sample, sequenced in a study of shared clonotypes between healthy human individuals (dated by TCRdb to about 2020). Receptors were amplified or captured by the immunoSEQ multiplex PCR assay. TCRdb retrieved this table from immuneACCESS and kept in-frame rearrangements only. Not all clones are present; in checked studies, unresolved V genes account for under half, and no reason is known for the remainder. For this sample there are roughly 500,000 clones; around four fifths appear just once. Approximately 12% of the sample goes to the ten largest clones. The sequenced sample consisted of PBMCs. The receptors shown here come from a woman between 40 and 50 years old in good health. Some clones in this sample may be carry-over from other donors' samples.

The rearrangement joins TRBV7-6 to TRBJ2-7, with a weak D call TRBD1 (5 bases). The CDR3 spans 17 residues. Trimming cost V 5 bases and J 6 bases, with 26 bases left between them. Germline CDR1 reads SGHVS; CDR2 reads FNYEAQ. CDR3 DNA sequence: TGTGCCAGCAGCCTTCCCAGGCAGGGCCCCAGACGATCCGAGCAGTACTTC. Translating gives CASSLPRQGPRRSEQYF.

V and J are TRBV6-6 and TRBJ2-3; 9 nucleotides line up with TRBD1. This CDR3 contains 15 residues. J gave up 3 bases and V 2 bases, and 3 bases lay outside the gene matches. CDR1 MNHNY and CDR2 SVGAGI come from the germline V gene (reference sequence). In DNA form, the CDR3 reads TGTGCCAGCAGTTACGGGGGACAGGGAACAGATACGCAGTATTTT. Its protein product is CASSYGGQGTDTQYF.

The V and J genes are TRBV10-3 and TRBJ2-2; TRBD2 might be the D (6 bases). CDR3 length equals 15 residues. In germline, CDR1 is ENHRY, CDR2 SYGVKD. V dropped 7 bases and J dropped 0 bases, with 12 bases sitting between them. The CDR3 bases are TGTGCCATCAAGGCGGGACGGGCGAACACCGGGGAGCTGTTTTTT. Translation gives CAIKAGRANTGELFF.

The chain couples TRBV10-3 to TRBJ1-2, with D possibly being TRBD1 (5 bases). V was shortened by 4 bases and J by 1 base, with 7 bases between the two germline ends. This CDR3 is 13 amino acids long. Germline V CDR1 and CDR2: ENHRY, SYGVKD. The CDR3 DNA reads TGTGCCATCAGTGCCCAGGGTAACTATGGCTACACCTTC. Amino acids: CAISAQGNYGYTF.

The CDR3 region is CANADITYGYTF. The CDR3, as DNA: TGTGCCAACGCGGACATTACCTATGGCTACACCTTC. The chain couples TRBV10-3 to TRBJ1-2; D possibly corresponds to TRBD1 (5 bases). The CDR3 loop spans 12 amino acids. Germline V lookup: CDR1 ENHRY, CDR2 SYGVKD. V was shortened by 10 bases and J by 4 bases, with 13 bases between the two germline ends.

The chain combines TRBV5-4 with TRBJ2-5; 7 bases line up with TRBD1. The CDR3 is 13 amino acids. CDR1 is SGHNT, CDR2 YYREEE, per germline (reference sequence). The junction had 4 bases not matched to a gene; V was cut back by 4 bases and J by 4 bases. CDR3 DNA sequence: TGTGCCAGCAGCAAGGGGGCTGCAGAGACCCAGTACTTC. Translation: CASSKGAAETQYF.

The chain employs TRBV3-1 (or the pseudogene TRBV3-2) and TRBJ2-7; no clear D. CDR3 length equals 9 residues. Germline CDR1 LGHDT, CDR2 YNNKEL (reference sequence). The ends were cut back, 1 base at V and 12 bases at J, with 4 bases in the middle. CDR3 nucleotide sequence: TGTGCCAGCAGCCAAGGGCCGTACTTC. It is translated as CASSQGPYF.

V and J are TRBV11-3 and TRBJ2-6, with D perhaps matching TRBD2 (5 bases). Germline V gives CDR1 SGHNT, CDR2 YENEEA. Between the trimmed V and J ends, which lost 2 bases and 2 bases, there was a span of 10 bases. The CDR3 is 16 amino acids. The CDR3 region has the DNA TGTGCCAGCAGCTTAAGTGTAGCGACTGGGGCCAACGTCCTGACTTTC. It is translated as CASSLSVATGANVLTF.

The genes are TRBV5-1 and TRBJ1-1; 8 bases fit TRBD1. In germline, CDR1 is SGHRS, CDR2 YFSETQ. The length of the CDR3 is 18 residues. V shed 0 bases, J shed 4 bases, and the junction held 14 bases outside the gene matches. CDR3 loop: CASSLESGRGRRSTEAFF. For the CDR3, the DNA is TGCGCCAGCAGCTTGGAGTCTGGCAGGGGGCGGAGGAGCACTGAAGCTTTCTTT.

The gene calls are TRBV6-5 and TRBJ2-7; D is perhaps TRBD1 (5 bases). V was trimmed by 6 bases and J by 1 base, leaving 13 bases between them. Germline V gene data show CDR1 as MNHEY and CDR2 as SVGAGI. The CDR3 has 14 amino acids. The CDR3 DNA reads as TGTGCCAGCAGAAAAGGCGGACAATCCTACGAGCAGTACTTC. This gives the protein CASRKGGQSYEQYF.

This chain links TRBV11-3 with TRBJ2-2; D possibly corresponds to TRBD1 (6 bases). Germline assignment: CDR1 SGHNT and CDR2 YENEEA. Trimming took 2 bases from V and 3 from J, leaving 16 bases between them. CDR3 size: 17 residues. The CDR3 is CASSLSLWGRYTGELFF. CDR3 coding DNA: TGTGCCAGCAGCTTATCCCTATGGGGGCGGTACACCGGGGAGCTGTTTTTT.

This clone has a count of ten or more. This chain joins TRBV7-9 and TRBJ2-3; D assignment may be TRBD1 or TRBD2 (6 bases each). The ends were cut back, 5 bases at V and 5 bases at J, with 20 bases in the middle. The CDR3 length is 16 residues. Germline lookup yields CDR1 SEHNR and CDR2 FQNEAQ (reference sequence). The CDR3 coding sequence is TGTGCCAGCAGCCCCCCAGGTTCTGGAGGGGGAGATACGCAGTATTTT. Its protein is CASSPPGSGGGDTQYF.

The J gene is TRBJ2-7, the V gene TRBV6-5; the match to TRBD1 covers 8 bases. Germline V gene data show CDR1 as MNHEY and CDR2 as SVGAGI. V lost 4 bases, J lost 5 bases, and 13 bases stayed unmatched. This CDR3 has 16 residues. For the CDR3, the DNA is TGTGCCAGCAGTTCGCCCCGGACAGGGTCTTTCCACGAGCAGTACGTC. It translates to CASSSPRTGSFHEQYV.